A selection of T cell receptor beta chains follows, all from one sample in a study of blood T cell repertoires in COVID-19. The protocol was immunoSEQ multiplex PCR, while the TCRdb copy is restricted to in-frame clones and leaves out a portion. The sample includes some 200,000 clones, about 86% of them seen just once. Sequencing was done on a sample of peripheral blood. The receptors shown here come from a woman between 65 and 79 years old with COVID-19, enrolled during active disease. Each CDR3 is given with its conserved first and last residue. D genes are given only for firm matches. Expanded clones get a size class; other rows say once, few or many, or leave the size out.

CDR3 protein: CASSLRQRVAYNEQFF; CDR3 DNA: TGTGCCAGCAGTTTACGTCAGCGGGTCGCCTACAATGAGCAGTTCTTC; clone size: once; V gene: TRBV6-5; D gene: .; J gene: TRBJ2-1
CDR3 protein: CASSPGTSGNNEQFF; CDR3 DNA: TGTGCCAGCAGCCCAGGGACTAGCGGAAACAATGAGCAGTTCTTC; clone size: .; V gene: TRBV9; D gene: TRBD2; J gene: TRBJ2-1
CDR3 protein: CASSFAGGRNSYEQYF; CDR3 DNA: TGTGCCAGCAGTTTTGCCGGCGGGAGAAACTCCTACGAGCAGTACTTC; clone size: once; V gene: TRBV28; D gene: TRBD2; J gene: TRBJ2-7
CDR3 protein: CASSLDRGVDTQYF; CDR3 DNA: TGTGCCAGCAGCTTGGACAGGGGTGTAGATACGCAGTATTTT; clone size: .; V gene: TRBV5-5; D gene: TRBD1; J gene: TRBJ2-3
CDR3 protein: CASSQVPSGIPYEQYF; CDR3 DNA: TGTGCCAGCAGCCAAGTTCCTAGCGGGATCCCCTACGAGCAGTACTTC; clone size: .; V gene: TRBV4-2; D gene: TRBD2; J gene: TRBJ2-7
CDR3 protein: CASSLSGNTIYF; CDR3 DNA: TGTGCCAGCAGTTTGTCGGGAAACACCATATATTTT; clone size: .; V gene: TRBV12-3/TRBV12-4; D gene: .; J gene: TRBJ1-3
CDR3 protein: CASSPYWRERYEQYF; CDR3 DNA: TGTGCCAGCAGCCCCTATTGGCGGGAGAGGTACGAGCAGTACTTC; clone size: .; V gene: TRBV7-2; D gene: TRBD2; J gene: TRBJ2-7
CDR3 protein: CASRRGNEQFF; CDR3 DNA: TGTGCCAGCAGGCGCGGAAATGAGCAGTTCTTC; clone size: .; V gene: TRBV12-3/TRBV12-4; D gene: .; J gene: TRBJ2-1
CDR3 protein: CASSIQRTWTEAFF; CDR3 DNA: TGTGCCAGTAGTATCCAACGAACTTGGACTGAAGCTTTCTTT; clone size: once; V gene: TRBV19; D gene: .; J gene: TRBJ1-1
CDR3 protein: CASRLREAGGELFF; CDR3 DNA: TGTGCCAGCAGACTAAGGGAGGCGGGCGGGGAGCTGTTTTTT; clone size: .; V gene: TRBV9; D gene: .; J gene: TRBJ2-2
CDR3 protein: CASSSIEPQHF; CDR3 DNA: TGTGCCAGCAGTTCGATAGAGCCCCAGCATTTT; clone size: .; V gene: TRBV28; D gene: .; J gene: TRBJ1-5